The T cell receptor beta chain described here comes from a study of T cells in Graves' hyperthyroidism and ophthalmopathy. Study-level points and caveats: Also found in blood were most expanded thyroid clonotypes above 0.001. Using 13 V-J features, a model discriminated ophthalmopathy from stable hyperthyroidism.

Roughly 9.1 ml of fresh peripheral blood supplied the PBMCs. The V gene's germline CDR1 is SGHVS and CDR2 FQNEAQ. Losses at the gene ends were 1 base for V and 2 bases for J; bases not matched to a gene: 0. CDR3 size: 15 residues. The table lists this clonotype with many counts. No antigen is known for it. RNA transcripts provided the source from which TCR beta CDR3 regions were amplified. The study used the HTBI primer set for a first-round RT-PCR of the TCR CDR3. In TCRdb, the multiplex PCR reads were re-called with MiXCR into one record per CDR3 protein. The table records approximately 380,000 distinct CDR3 sequences, around 15% of them present only once.

The receptor was isolated from a man aged 45-65 years with Graves' ophthalmopathy. The genes are TRBV7-8 and TRBJ2-1, with TRBD2 identical over 9 bases. Specimen: blood. CDR3 sequence (DNA): TGTGCCAGCAGCTTAGGGACTAGCGCCTACAATGAGCAGTTCTTC. Its protein product is CASSLGTSAYNEQFF.